The rows below give T cell receptor beta chains drawn from one sample of a study of cytomegalovirus exposure and HLA in healthy donors. Using immunoSEQ multiplex PCR, the repertoire was profiled, and TCRdb retains in-frame clones only, with some absent. The sample yields 30,000 to 40,000 clones, roughly 67% seen once. What was sequenced was PBMCs. These receptors came from a man aged 40-49 years in good health and CMV-seropositive. The CDR3 runs from the conserved cysteine through the conserved F or W. A D gene is named only where the DNA matches it firmly. Some rows have no size entry. The others give once, few or many, or a class for an expanded clone.

J | size | D | V | CDR3 | DNA
TRBJ1-3 | - | - | TRBV7-3 | CASSLNAGSGNTIYF | TGTGCCAGCAGCTTAAATGCGGGGTCGGGAAACACCATATATTTT
TRBJ1-2 | once | - | TRBV28 | CASSLSLRVGGYTF | TGTGCCAGCAGCCTCTCCCTCAGGGTTGGAGGCTACACCTTC
TRBJ1-1 | - | TRBD1 | TRBV5-6 | CASSAPTGTANTEAFF | TGTGCCAGCAGCGCTCCCACCGGGACAGCAAATACTGAAGCTTTCTTT
TRBJ2-3 | - | TRBD2 | TRBV4-2 | CASSRSTSGGADTQYF | TGTGCCAGCAGCCGATCGACTAGCGGGGGGGCAGATACGCAGTATTTT
TRBJ2-1 | - | - | TRBV30 | CAWSVRRGRAGNEQFF | TGTGCCTGGAGTGTAAGGAGGGGCCGGGCTGGGAATGAGCAGTTCTTC
TRBJ1-4 | few | - | TRBV6-1 | CASSDPDSDEKLFF | TGTGCCAGCAGTGACCCTGACAGCGATGAAAAACTGTTTTTT
TRBJ2-7 | - | - | TRBV4-1 | CASSLGGHQKDEQYF | TGCGCCAGCAGCTTAGGGGGTCACCAGAAGGACGAGCAGTACTTC
TRBJ2-7 | - | TRBD1 | TRBV9 | CASSVDEGAYEQYF | TGTGCCAGCAGCGTAGATGAGGGGGCGTACGAGCAGTACTTC
TRBJ1-4 | - | - | TRBV19 | CASTVGEGEKLFF | TGTGCCAGTACCGTGGGGGAGGGCGAAAAACTGTTTTTT
TRBJ1-4 | - | TRBD1 | TRBV5-4 | CASSWDRENEKLFF | TGTGCCAGCAGTTGGGACAGAGAGAATGAAAAACTGTTTTTT
TRBJ2-6 | - | - | TRBV25-1 | CASSSGAGANVLTF | TGTGCCAGCAGTTCAGGGGCTGGGGCCAACGTCCTGACTTTC
TRBJ2-2 | - | - | TRBV30 | CAWSAVDTGELFF | TGTGCCTGGAGCGCAGTCGATACCGGGGAGCTGTTTTTT
TRBJ2-2 | - | - | TRBV18 | CASSPYQTSGTRNTGELFF | TGTGCCAGCTCACCCTATCAGACTTCCGGGACACGGAACACCGGGGAGCTGTTTTTT
TRBJ1-1 | few | - | TRBV7-2 | CASSQQMNTEAFF | TGTGCCAGCAGCCAACAGATGAACACTGAAGCTTTCTTT
TRBJ2-7 | - | TRBD2 | TRBV18 | CASSPGLAGLYEQYF | TGTGCCAGCTCACCGGGACTAGCGGGGTTGTACGAGCAGTACTTC
TRBJ2-3 | - | - | TRBV2 | CASSVGGGAGDTQYF | TGTGCCAGCAGTGTGGGAGGGGGGGCCGGAGATACGCAGTATTTT
TRBJ2-3 | - | TRBD2 | TRBV7-2 | CASSSTSGGLSDTQYF | TGTGCCAGCAGTTCGACTAGCGGGGGGTTGTCAGATACGCAGTATTTT
TRBJ2-1 | - | TRBD1 | TRBV5-1 | CASSARQGTNEQFF | TGCGCCAGCAGCGCCCGACAGGGTACGAATGAGCAGTTCTTC
TRBJ2-7 | - | TRBD2 | TRBV6-6 | CASRGGLAGGSYEQYF | TGTGCCAGCAGGGGCGGCCTAGCGGGGGGTTCCTACGAGCAGTACTTC
TRBJ1-1 | - | - | TRBV28 | CASSLWETGPLASPFF | TGTGCCAGCAGTTTATGGGAGACAGGACCGCTGGCATCTCCTTTCTTT
TRBJ2-1 | - | TRBD1 | TRBV9 | CASSGQGTYNEQFF | TGTGCCAGCAGCGGACAGGGGACATACAATGAGCAGTTCTTC
TRBJ2-1 | once | TRBD2 | TRBV9 | CASSAKRGSSYNEQFF | TGTGCCAGCAGCGCCAAGCGGGGGAGCTCCTACAATGAGCAGTTCTTC
TRBJ2-6 | - | TRBD1 | TRBV28 | CASWDRGDSGANVLTF | TGTGCCAGCTGGGACAGGGGTGACTCTGGGGCCAACGTCCTGACTTTC
TRBJ2-7 | - | - | TRBV7-9 | CASSLVAGRPPYEQYF | TGTGCCAGCAGCTTAGTCGCGGGGCGCCCCCCCTACGAGCAGTACTTC
TRBJ2-3 | - | TRBD2 | TRBV6-6 | CAISQSTSGGGDTQYF | TGTGCCATCTCGCAATCGACTAGCGGGGGAGGGGATACGCAGTATTTT
TRBJ2-5 | - | TRBD1 | TRBV5-1 | CASSTDRGAETQYF | TGCGCCAGCAGCACGGACAGGGGGGCAGAGACCCAGTACTTC
TRBJ2-7 | - | TRBD1 | TRBV10-1 | CASSETGTDEQYF | TGCGCCAGCAGCGAGACAGGGACCGACGAGCAGTACTTC
TRBJ1-5 | - | - | TRBV5-1 | CASSLDGGVDQPQHF | TGCGCCAGCAGCCTGGACGGCGGGGTAGATCAGCCCCAGCATTTT
TRBJ2-7 | - | - | TRBV21-1 | CASQRHVGVAGGYEQYF | TGTGCCAGCCAACGACACGTAGGGGTAGCGGGGGGGTACGAGCAGTACTTC
TRBJ2-5 | - | - | TRBV5-1 | CASSSDTQETQYF | TGCGCCAGCAGCTCGGACACTCAAGAGACCCAGTACTTC
TRBJ1-1 | few | TRBD1 | TRBV7-9 | CASSPGQGWNTEAFF | TGTGCCAGCAGCCCTGGACAGGGGTGGAACACTGAAGCTTTCTTT
TRBJ2-1 | - | - | TRBV6-5 | CASSRNRATYNEQFF | TGTGCCAGCAGTCGAAACAGGGCTACGTACAATGAGCAGTTCTTC
TRBJ2-7 | - | TRBD2 | TRBV5-5 | CASSLEAGKKYEQYF | TGTGCCAGCAGCTTGGAAGCGGGAAAAAAATACGAGCAGTACTTC
TRBJ1-1 | - | - | TRBV5-1 | CASSLGGGGSEAFF | TGCGCCAGCAGCTTGGGTGGCGGTGGGTCTGAAGCTTTCTTT
TRBJ2-3 | - | TRBD2 | TRBV29-1 | CSVTQRGGSTDTQYF | TGCAGCGTTACCCAGCGGGGGGGGAGCACAGATACGCAGTATTTT
TRBJ2-7 | few | TRBD1 | TRBV7-9 | CASSLRTGPDEEQYF | TGTGCCAGCAGCTTGAGGACAGGGCCCGACGAGGAGCAGTACTTC
TRBJ1-2 | - | - | TRBV12-5 | CASGLKQGNYRYGYTF | TGTGCTAGTGGTTTGAAACAGGGTAATTATCGCTATGGCTACACCTTC
TRBJ2-3 | few | - | TRBV5-5 | CASTLDTQYF | TGTGCCAGCACCCTGGATACGCAGTATTTT
TRBJ2-1 | - | - | TRBV7-2 | CASAPEVGFHNEQFF | TGTGCCAGCGCCCCGGAGGTGGGGTTTCACAATGAGCAGTTCTTC
TRBJ2-1 | - | - | TRBV7-8 | CASSSGGEQFF | TGTGCCAGCAGCTCCGGCGGTGAGCAGTTCTTC
TRBJ2-5 | few | - | TRBV7-9 | CASSFDNQETQYF | TGTGCCAGCAGCTTCGACAACCAAGAGACCCAGTACTTC
TRBJ1-5 | - | TRBD1 | TRBV19 | CASSGKTGQGVQDSNQPQHF | TGTGCCAGTAGCGGTAAAACGGGACAGGGGGTTCAAGATAGCAATCAGCCCCAGCATTTT
TRBJ2-3 | - | TRBD2 | TRBV7-3 | CASSLSAGEADTQYF | TGTGCCAGCAGCTTAAGCGCGGGGGAGGCAGATACGCAGTATTTT
TRBJ2-7 | once | TRBD1 | TRBV29-1 | CSVGEQGVSYEQYF | TGCAGCGTGGGGGAACAGGGGGTCTCCTACGAGCAGTACTTC
TRBJ1-2 | - | TRBD1 | TRBV29-1 | CSAGTENYGYTF | TGCAGCGCTGGGACAGAGAACTATGGCTACACCTTC